This T cell receptor beta chain originates from a study of cytomegalovirus exposure and HLA in healthy donors. The donors were members of the approximately 110-subject validation cohort (separate from the roughly 660-subject first cohort). TCRdb's copy holds only in-frame clones and misses some; the assay was immunoSEQ multiplex PCR. The table lists 150,000 to 160,000 clones, 86% of them singletons. CDR3 length equals 13 residues. Trimming stripped 3 bases from V and 3 bases from J, with 8 bases between. The germline V gene encodes CDR1 LNHNV and CDR2 YYDKDF (reference sequence). The chain uses TRBV15 and TRBJ1-1; D is unresolved. The TCR sequence derives from a young man in good health and CMV-seropositive. The material sequenced was PBMCs. The CDR3 DNA follows: TGTGCCACCAGCAGGGAGGGCTACACTGAAGCTTTCTTT. As protein: CATSREGYTEAFF. Using reference TRBV15 and TRBJ1-1 for the parts outside the CDR3, the full variable domain is DAMVIQNPRYQVTQFGKPVTLSCSQTLNHNVMYWYQQKSSQAPKLLFHYYDKDFNNEADTPDNFQSRRPNTSFCFLDIRSPGLGDTAMYLCATSREGYTEAFFGQGTRLTVV.